The following is a T cell receptor beta chain sequence with its context. What it recognizes is unknown. The record originates from a study of cytomegalovirus exposure and HLA in healthy donors. Study-wide findings and caveats: The Asian-associated ancestry cluster reportedly had fewer N-insertions than the roughly 670-donor mean in a later analysis. Earlier analysis yielded a pattern in which most TCR beta V segments were productive about 90% or about 30% of the time.

Primers for the PCR totalled 60 Vbeta and 13 Jbeta. Using immunoSEQ multiplex PCR, the repertoire was profiled, and TCRdb retains in-frame clones only, with some absent. This table holds some 190,000 clones, approximately 84% found once. The length of the CDR3 is 14 residues. The V gene lost 3 bases and the J gene lost 3 bases, with 9 bases spanning the gap. CDR1 is LGHNT, CDR2 FRNRAP, per germline. The chain couples TRBV12-5 to TRBJ2-1, with a weak D call TRBD1 (6 bases). The sequenced material came from PBMCs. This clonotype originated in a girl aged 5 to 17 in good health and CMV-seropositive. For the CDR3, the DNA is TGTGCTAGTGGTTTCTGGGGGCACTACAATGAGCAGTTCTTC. This sequence encodes CASGFWGHYNEQFF. Based on the CDR3 plus reference TRBV12-5 and TRBJ2-1, the full variable domain is DARVTQTPRHKVTEMGQEVTMRCQPILGHNTVFWYRQTMMQGLELLAYFRNRAPLDDSGMPKDRFSAEMPDATLATLKIQPSEPRDSAVYFCASGFWGHYNEQFFGPGTRLTVL.